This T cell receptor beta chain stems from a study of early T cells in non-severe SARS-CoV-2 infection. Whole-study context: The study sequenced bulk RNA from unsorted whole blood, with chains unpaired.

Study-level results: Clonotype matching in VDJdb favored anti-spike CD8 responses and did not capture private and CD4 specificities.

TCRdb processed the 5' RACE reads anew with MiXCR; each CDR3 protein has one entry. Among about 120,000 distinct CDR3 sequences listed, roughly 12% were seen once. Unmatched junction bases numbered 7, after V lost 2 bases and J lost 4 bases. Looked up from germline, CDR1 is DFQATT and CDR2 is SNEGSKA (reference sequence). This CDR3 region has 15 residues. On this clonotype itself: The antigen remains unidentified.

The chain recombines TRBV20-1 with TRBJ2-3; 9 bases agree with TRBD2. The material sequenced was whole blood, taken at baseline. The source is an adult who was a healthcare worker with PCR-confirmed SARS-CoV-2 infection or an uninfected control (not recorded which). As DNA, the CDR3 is TGCAGTGCTAGATGGGCGGGAGGGCCCCCAGATACGCAGTATTTT. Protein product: CSARWAGGPPDTQYF.